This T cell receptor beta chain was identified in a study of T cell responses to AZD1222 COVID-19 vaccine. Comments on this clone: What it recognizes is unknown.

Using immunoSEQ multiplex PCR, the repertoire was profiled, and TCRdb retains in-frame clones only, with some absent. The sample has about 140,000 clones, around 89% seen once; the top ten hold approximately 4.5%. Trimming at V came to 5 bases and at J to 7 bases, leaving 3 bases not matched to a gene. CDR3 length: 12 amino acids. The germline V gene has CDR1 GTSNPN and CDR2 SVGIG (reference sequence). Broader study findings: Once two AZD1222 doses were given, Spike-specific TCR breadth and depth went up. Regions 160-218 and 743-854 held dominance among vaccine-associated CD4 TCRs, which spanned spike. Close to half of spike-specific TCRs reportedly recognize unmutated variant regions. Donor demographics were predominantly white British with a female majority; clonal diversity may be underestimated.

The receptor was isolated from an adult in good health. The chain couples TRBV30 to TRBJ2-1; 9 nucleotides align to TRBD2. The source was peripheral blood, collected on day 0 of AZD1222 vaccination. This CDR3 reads CAWGREGNEQFF. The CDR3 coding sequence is TGTGCCTGGGGGCGGGAGGGGAATGAGCAGTTCTTC.